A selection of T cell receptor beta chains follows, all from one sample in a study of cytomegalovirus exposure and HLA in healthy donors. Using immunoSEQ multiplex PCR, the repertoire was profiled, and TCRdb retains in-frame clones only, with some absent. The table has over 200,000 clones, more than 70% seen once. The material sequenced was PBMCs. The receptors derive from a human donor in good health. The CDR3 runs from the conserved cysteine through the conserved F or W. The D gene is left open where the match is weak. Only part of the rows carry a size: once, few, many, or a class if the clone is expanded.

CDR3: CASSELSFNYGYTF
DNA: TGTGCCAGCAGTGAACTGTCCTTTAACTATGGCTACACCTTC
size: NA
J: TRBJ1-2
V: TRBV6-1
D: NA

CDR3: CASSYGTSGINEQFF
DNA: TGTGCCAGCAGCTACGGGACTAGCGGGATCAATGAGCAGTTCTTC
size: NA
J: TRBJ2-1
V: TRBV7-3
D: TRBD2

CDR3: CASSQQTSGMGDEQFF
DNA: TGTGCCAGCAGCCAACAGACTAGCGGGATGGGGGATGAGCAGTTCTTC
size: NA
J: TRBJ2-1
V: TRBV7-8
D: TRBD2

CDR3: CASSSSVGREAYEQYF
DNA: TGTGCCAGCAGTTCGTCCGTGGGGCGGGAGGCTTACGAGCAGTACTTC
size: NA
J: TRBJ2-7
V: TRBV27
D: TRBD2

CDR3: CASSTHGAGANVLTF
DNA: TGTGCCAGCAGCACCCACGGGGCTGGGGCCAACGTCCTGACTTTC
size: NA
J: TRBJ2-6
V: TRBV9
D: NA

CDR3: CAWDPGQGGETQYF
DNA: TGTGCCTGGGACCCGGGACAGGGAGGAGAGACCCAGTACTTC
size: NA
J: TRBJ2-5
V: TRBV30
D: TRBD1

CDR3: CASSWGGLAVLNEQFF
DNA: TGTGCCAGCAGCTGGGGGGGACTAGCGGTCCTCAATGAGCAGTTCTTC
size: NA
J: TRBJ2-1
V: TRBV13
D: TRBD2

CDR3: CASTIPGQGYNEQFF
DNA: TGTGCCAGCACCATACCGGGACAGGGCTACAATGAGCAGTTCTTC
size: NA
J: TRBJ2-1
V: TRBV7-9
D: TRBD1

CDR3: CASSDFGTSGHNEQFF
DNA: TGTGCCAGCAGTGACTTCGGGACTAGCGGACACAATGAGCAGTTCTTC
size: NA
J: TRBJ2-1
V: TRBV6-4
D: TRBD2

CDR3: CASSVLAKGSEQFF
DNA: TGTGCCAGCAGTGTTTTGGCCAAAGGGAGTGAGCAGTTCTTC
size: NA
J: TRBJ2-1
V: TRBV2
D: NA

CDR3: CASSLRASTDTQYF
DNA: TGTGCCAGCAGCTTAAGGGCGAGCACAGATACGCAGTATTTT
size: few
J: TRBJ2-3
V: TRBV7-3
D: NA

CDR3: CASSVGRGSGANVLTF
DNA: TGTGCCAGCAGCGTAGGAAGAGGGTCTGGGGCCAACGTCCTGACTTTC
size: NA
J: TRBJ2-6
V: TRBV9
D: NA

CDR3: CASSLVDSFYGYTF
DNA: TGTGCCAGCAGCTTGGTGGACAGCTTCTATGGCTACACCTTC
size: NA
J: TRBJ1-2
V: TRBV5-4
D: NA

CDR3: CASSYNRGHYEQYF
DNA: TGTGCCAGCAGTTACAACAGGGGCCACTACGAGCAGTACTTC
size: few
J: TRBJ2-7
V: TRBV6-6
D: TRBD1

CDR3: CASTAAGWLSGNTIYF
DNA: TGTGCCAGTACAGCAGCAGGATGGCTCTCTGGAAACACCATATATTTT
size: NA
J: TRBJ1-3
V: TRBV19
D: NA

CDR3: CASSELAGNWYNEQFF
DNA: TGTGCCAGCAGCGAACTAGCGGGAAACTGGTACAATGAGCAGTTCTTC
size: NA
J: TRBJ2-1
V: TRBV9
D: TRBD2

CDR3: CASSLWTSSNEQFF
DNA: TGCGCCAGCAGCCTATGGACTAGCAGCAATGAGCAGTTCTTC
size: NA
J: TRBJ2-1
V: TRBV5-1
D: TRBD2

CDR3: CASSPSTDTQYF
DNA: TGTGCCAGCAGTCCTTCCACAGATACGCAGTATTTT
size: NA
J: TRBJ2-3
V: TRBV27
D: NA

CDR3: CASSLSGGRTYNEQFF
DNA: TGTGCCAGCAGTTTATCGGGCGGGAGGACCTACAATGAGCAGTTCTTC
size: NA
J: TRBJ2-1
V: TRBV27
D: TRBD2

CDR3: CASSLSPKSRSTDTQYF
DNA: TGTGCCAGCAGTTTATCTCCGAAAAGCAGGAGCACAGATACGCAGTATTTT
size: NA
J: TRBJ2-3
V: TRBV28
D: NA

CDR3: CSVESGELHYGYTF
DNA: TGCAGCGTTGAGTCGGGGGAACTCCACTATGGCTACACCTTC
size: NA
J: TRBJ1-2
V: TRBV29-1
D: NA

CDR3: CASSVSAGNEKLFF
DNA: TGCGCCAGCAGCGTATCCGCGGGTAATGAAAAACTGTTTTTT
size: NA
J: TRBJ1-4
V: TRBV5-1
D: NA

CDR3: CASSHKSGRPNTEAFF
DNA: TGCGCCAGCAGCCACAAGTCAGGTCGCCCGAACACTGAAGCTTTCTTT
size: NA
J: TRBJ1-1
V: TRBV4-1
D: NA